Below are 2 T cell receptor delta chains sequenced from a single sample in a study of gamma-delta T cells after stem cell transplantation (TCRdb year 2016). Library preparation used RT-PCR. For sequencing, an Illumina MiSeq was employed. TCRdb called clones afresh from the public reads with CATT; identical DNA rows were later merged. The sample contains under 2,500 delta-chain clones, about 4.6% of them found a single time. 33% of the sample comes from the top ten. Material: gamma-delta T cells. Receptors were obtained from a human donor. It is not recorded whose cells these are; they may come from a transplant donor.

This clone was detected only a few times. It is likely a read error: a sequence one base away is far more abundant. The sample contains more than one DNA sequence encoding this CDR3. The chain couples TRDV2 to TRDJ1; 8 nucleotides agree with TRDD3. Germline lookup yields CDR1 GEAIGNYY and CDR2 EKD. The CDR3 has 16 amino acids. CDR3: CACDRLGELYTDKLIF. The CDR3 DNA reads as TGTGCCTGTGACAGGCTGGGGGAACTGTACACCGACAAACTCATCTTT.

This clone has just a few counts. The rearrangement links TRDV2 to TRDJ1; TRDD3 is a possible D gene (6 bases). CDR3 length: 15 residues. Trimming left V 4 bases short and J 0 bases short, with 14 bases between. Germline loops: CDR1 GEAIGNYY, CDR2 EKD. In nucleotides, the CDR3 is TGTGCCTGTGAAACTCTGGGGACAAACACCGATAAACTCATCTTT. Translated: CACETLGTNTDKLIF.